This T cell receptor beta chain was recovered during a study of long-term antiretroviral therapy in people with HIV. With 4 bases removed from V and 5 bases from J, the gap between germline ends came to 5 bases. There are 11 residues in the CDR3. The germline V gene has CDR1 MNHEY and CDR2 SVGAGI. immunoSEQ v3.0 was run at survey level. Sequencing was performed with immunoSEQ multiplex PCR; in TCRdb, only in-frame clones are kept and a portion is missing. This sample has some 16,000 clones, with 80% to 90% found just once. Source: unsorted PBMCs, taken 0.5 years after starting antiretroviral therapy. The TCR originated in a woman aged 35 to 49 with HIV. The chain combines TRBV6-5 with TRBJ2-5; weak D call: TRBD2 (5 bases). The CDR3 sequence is CASSWRETQYF. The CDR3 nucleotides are TGTGCCAGCAGTTGGAGGGAGACCCAGTACTTC.